This T cell receptor beta chain was recovered during a study of blood T cell repertoires in COVID-19. Across the whole study: Spain, Italy and the United States supplied samples that represented acute and convalescent COVID-19. The analysed material was cDNA or gDNA that came from T cells, B-cell-depleted T cells, or PBMCs.

In the source study's methods: Estimated nucleated cell counts came from reference gene primer amplification. Sequencing was performed with immunoSEQ multiplex PCR; in TCRdb, only in-frame clones are kept and a portion is missing. That table furnishes V, J and clone size, whereas the DNA furnished D and trimming. In the table there are around 170,000 clones, 86% of which are singletons. The V and J ends lost 4 bases and 5 bases respectively, with 21 bases between them. The CDR3 loop spans 16 amino acids. Germline CDR1 is LGHDT and CDR2 is YNNKEL (reference sequence). Sequencing used peripheral blood. This chain uses TRBV3-1 (or the pseudogene TRBV3-2) with TRBJ2-7, with a tentative D call TRBD1 (6 bases). The sequence was collected from a woman aged 25 to 39 with active or convalescent COVID-19. This CDR3 reads CASSPNSWGRGHEQYF. CDR3 coding DNA: TGTGCCAGCAGCCCCAATTCATGGGGCAGGGGCCACGAGCAGTACTTC.